These 3 T cell receptor beta chains were all obtained from the same sample, sequenced in a study of T-cell memory formation after mild COVID-19. A single record per CDR3 protein comes from TCRdb applying MiXCR to the 5' RACE reads. This table holds hundreds of thousands of distinct CDR3 sequences, approximately 21% found once. The material sequenced was PBMCs or a T cell subset sorted from them (not recorded which). The receptors stem from an adult woman who had mild COVID-19 (a few samples of this study predate the infection). Cell type and time point are not known.

The chain is built from TRBV18 and TRBJ2-7; 7 nucleotides match TRBD1. The CDR3 runs to 14 residues. Losses at the gene ends were 6 bases for V and 0 bases for J; bases not matched to a gene: 5. Germline V gene sequence: CDR1 KGHSH, CDR2 LQKENI. CDR3 loop: CASSLRTGSYEQYF. The CDR3 DNA is TGTGCCAGCTCCCTGAGGACAGGCTCCTACGAGCAGTACTTC.

This chain uses TRBV12-3 or TRBV12-4 with TRBJ2-1, with D maybe TRBD1 (6 bases). Trimming removed 0 bases from V and 3 bases from J, with 9 bases in between. The CDR3 runs to 15 residues. CDR3 sequence (DNA): TGTGCCAGCAGTTTAGCTATGGGACACTACAATGAGCAGTTCTTC. Translated, it gives CASSLAMGHYNEQFF.

This rearrangement joins TRBV5-1 to TRBJ2-1; 10 bases are shared with TRBD2. The CDR3 loop spans 15 amino acids. After removal of 1 base from V and 5 bases from J, the junction contained 3 bases not matched to a gene. Germline CDR1 and CDR2: SGHRS and YFSETQ. The CDR3 region has the DNA TGCGCCAGCAGCTTGTGGACTAGCGGTAACAATGAGCAGTTCTTC. Its translation is CASSLWTSGNNEQFF.